This TCR beta chain appears in the sequencing data of a study of human T cells and chemical hapten exposure. Overall study findings and caveats: Large CDR3 similarity clusters arose significantly more often from expanded TCRs than from controls.

The germline V and J ends were trimmed by 1 base and 5 bases, with 8 bases remaining between them. This CDR3 is 13 amino acids long. Germline-derived CDR1 and CDR2 are SGHDN and FVKESK. A note on this clonotype: Its specificity is not known.

As the library was built, unique molecular identifiers were attached to individual cDNA molecules. Source study methods: A per-sample median of about 94,000 TCRs was observed, with counts ranging from 23,224 to 690,600. MiXCR, applied by TCRdb to the RACE reads, yields one record per CDR3 protein. The V and J calls come from TCRdb's annotation, not from the publication. The sample holds about 81,000 distinct CDR3 sequences, 10% seen once. Time point reported: patch test 2, 6 weeks after DPC sensitization. Treatment meaning: therapeutic diphenylcyclopropenone sensitization with weekly scalp DPC. The donor pool consisted of alopecia patients aged 18 to 70 years, considered suitable for DPC.

The receptor comes from a woman aged 25 to 39 with alopecia areata. Some clones in this sample may be carry-over from other donors' samples. This material consisted of whole blood, taken in connection with sensitization to the hapten diphenylcyclopropenone (DPC). The V gene is TRBV14, the J gene TRBJ2-5, with no clear D. CDR3 bases: TGTGCCAGCAGCCAAGTGTCCTGGGAGACCCAGTACTTC. Protein: CASSQVSWETQYF.